A few counts support the clone carrying this T cell receptor beta chain. What it binds is not known. V was pared by 6 bases and J by 8 bases, with 13 bases between. CDR1 is MNHNY, CDR2 SVGAGI, per germline (reference sequence). CDR3 length: 13 residues. Each CDR3 protein gets one entry after TCRdb re-called the RT-PCR reads with MiXCR. The data show approximately 490,000 distinct CDR3 sequences, more than 7% seen once. This specimen comes from a study of response to subunit inactivated influenza vaccine. Points from the study as a whole: It was the authors' suggestion that each seasonal influenza vaccination recruits few new T cells.

Specimen: PBMCs from blood, collected about 23 months after vaccination. The receptor was isolated from a man between 45 and 75 years old who received an inactivated influenza vaccine. This chain joins TRBV6-6 and TRBJ1-4; the D is unclear. CDR3 nucleotides: TGTGCCAGCAGCCAGAGGGCTGACGAAAAACTGTTTTTT. It yields the protein CASSQRADEKLFF.